Each of the 22 T cell receptor beta chains below was sequenced from the same sample in a study of shared clonotypes between healthy human individuals. Sequencing used immunoSEQ multiplex PCR; TCRdb keeps in-frame clones, though not all of them. The data show some 1,100,000 clones, approximately 80% seen once. The sequenced material came from memory CD4+ T cells from PBMCs. Subset of the sample: CD45RA-negative fraction. These receptors came from a man younger than 30 in good health. Some clones in this sample may be carry-over from other donors' samples.

The chain links TRBV28 to TRBJ2-1, with TRBD2 identical over 11 bases. V lost 4 bases to trimming and J lost 15 bases; unmatched junction nucleotides: 11. The germline gives CDR1 MDHEN, CDR2 SYDVKM. The CDR3 is 14 amino acids. Here the CDR3 reads CASSSPLAGEVLFF. CDR3 in DNA: TGTGCCAGCAGTTCCCCACTAGCGGGAGAGGTGTTGTTCTTC.

This chain joins TRBV4-2 and TRBJ1-1; D ambiguous. This CDR3 comprises 14 residues. Germline CDR1 reads LGHNA; CDR2 reads YNFKEQ. V dropped 0 bases and J dropped 4 bases, with 9 bases sitting between them. Here the CDR3 DNA reads TGTGCCAGCAGCCAAGAGCTGGGAGGCACTGAAGCTTTCTTT. It specifies CASSQELGGTEAFF.

This chain uses TRBV5-1 with TRBJ1-4, with unresolved D. This CDR3 comprises 16 residues. The V end lost 1 base, the J end lost 3 bases, and 13 bases lay between the germline ends. Germline CDR1 and CDR2: SGHRS and YFSETQ. Here the CDR3 reads CASSLLAAGSNEKLFF. The CDR3 DNA is TGCGCCAGCAGCTTGCTCGCAGCGGGGTCTAATGAAAAACTGTTTTTT.

This clone was recorded once. V usage is TRBV5-1 and J usage is TRBJ2-7; tentatively, D is TRBD2 (5 bases). This CDR3 is 14 amino acids long. The V end lost 0 bases, the J end lost 2 bases, and 9 bases lay between the germline ends. In germline, CDR1 is SGHRS, CDR2 YFSETQ. The CDR3 region is CASSLALGAYEQYF. The CDR3 nucleotides are TGCGCCAGCAGCTTGGCTTTGGGAGCCTACGAGCAGTACTTC.

Points on this clone: Other DNA sequences in the sample encode the same CDR3. The chain uses TRBV5-1 and TRBJ2-5, with D perhaps TRBD1 (5 bases). Trimming took off 0 bases at V and 1 base at J, with 7 bases between the two ends. The CDR3 loop spans 14 amino acids. The germline V gene has CDR1 SGHRS and CDR2 YFSETQ. CDR3 sequence (DNA): TGCGCCAGCAGCTTGGGACAGATCCAAGAGACCCAGTACTTC. Protein: CASSLGQIQETQYF.

About this clone itself: The sample contains more than one DNA sequence encoding this CDR3. This sequence joins TRBV5-1 and TRBJ2-3, with no clear D. Deletions cut 0 bases from V and 1 base from J, with 6 bases between. The CDR3 is made up of 14 amino acids. The V gene's germline CDR1 is SGHRS and CDR2 YFSETQ. The CDR3 DNA follows: TGCGCCAGCAGCTTGGTAGAGGGCACAGATACGCAGTATTTT. As protein: CASSLVEGTDTQYF.

A few counts support this clone. This chain joins TRBV7-9 and TRBJ2-7; a weak D match, TRBD1 (7 bases). The ends were cut back, 5 bases at V and 2 bases at J, with 13 bases in the middle. The CDR3 runs 14 residues. Germline V gene lookup returns CDR1 SEHNR and CDR2 FQNEAQ (reference sequence). CDR3 residues: CASSRRDSPYEQYF. The CDR3 DNA reads as TGTGCCAGCAGCAGGAGGGACAGCCCCTACGAGCAGTACTTC.

The chain joins TRBV18 to TRBJ2-5, with no clear D. V was cut by 4 bases and J by 4 bases, with 22 bases left in between. Germline V gene sequence: CDR1 KGHSH, CDR2 LQKENI. The CDR3 is 17 amino acids. CDR3 DNA: TGTGCCAGCTCACGGGTGAGCTCGGGCTCCGGGCGAGAGACCCAGTACTTC. Encoded protein: CASSRVSSGSGRETQYF.

The gene calls are TRBV15 and TRBJ1-2; 7 bases align to TRBD1. The CDR3 covers 13 residues. Germline values: CDR1 LNHNV, CDR2 YYDKDF (reference sequence). The junction had 2 bases not matched to a gene; V was cut back by 4 bases and J by 3 bases. The CDR3 protein is CATSIGTDYGYTF. DNA for the CDR3: TGTGCCACCAGCATCGGGACAGACTATGGCTACACCTTC.

This clone was recorded a few times. The CDR3 sequence: CASSDKAGRTEAFF. CDR3 sequence (DNA): TGTGCCAGCAGTGATAAGGCAGGACGAACTGAAGCTTTCTTT. The genes are TRBV2 and TRBJ1-1, with no clear D. From germline, CDR1 is SNHLY and CDR2 FYNNEI. V dropped 3 bases and J dropped 5 bases, with 13 bases sitting between them. The CDR3 spans 14 residues.

The gene calls are TRBV7-9 and TRBJ2-6; D not certain. CDR3 length: 15 residues. CDR1 and CDR2 (germline): SEHNR, FQNEAQ (reference sequence). Trimming pared 5 bases from V and 2 bases from J, leaving 10 bases between. The CDR3 sequence is CASSLSLAGANVLTF. The DNA for the CDR3 is TGTGCCAGCAGCCTCAGTCTTGCTGGGGCCAACGTCCTGACTTTC.

The chain combines TRBV28 with TRBJ1-3, with TRBD1 matching 9 bases. The CDR3 has 15 amino acids. With 6 bases clipped from V and 5 bases from J, the junction kept 8 bases outside the gene matches. Per the germline V gene, CDR1 is MDHEN and CDR2 is SYDVKM. The CDR3 DNA reads TGTGCCAGCAGCTCCCTGACAGGGGGGAGAAACACCATATATTTT. Its protein is CASSSLTGGRNTIYF.

The chain couples TRBV7-9 to TRBJ2-1; the D is unclear. The CDR3 length is 14 residues. The ends were cut back, 1 base at V and 5 bases at J, with 9 bases in the middle. In germline, CDR1 is SEHNR, CDR2 FQNEAQ (reference sequence). In DNA, the CDR3 is TGTGCCAGCAGCTTAGACACTGGAAACAATGAGCAGTTCTTC. This translates into CASSLDTGNNEQFF.

This chain connects TRBV1 to TRBJ2-7; TRBD2 was called by the table and not checked on the DNA. TRBV1 is a known pseudogene. The CDR3 runs 16 residues. CDR3 sequence: CTSSPLGTSGSGEQYF. CDR3 DNA sequence: TGCACCAGCAGCCCTTTAGGGACTAGCGGGAGCGGGGAGCAGTACTTC.

The chain employs TRBV14 and TRBJ1-2; D is unresolved. This CDR3 has 12 residues. In germline, CDR1 is SGHDN, CDR2 FVKESK. V dropped 0 bases and J dropped 8 bases, with 7 bases sitting between them. CDR3 in amino acids: CASSQDRGGYTF. The CDR3 DNA follows: TGTGCCAGCAGCCAAGACCGGGGAGGCTACACCTTC. Variable domain in full (rest from reference TRBV14 and TRBJ1-2): EAGVTQFPSHSVIEKGQTVTLRCDPISGHDNLYWYRRVMGKEIKFLLHFVKESKQDESGMPNNRFLAERTGGTYSTLKVQPAELEDSGVYFCASSQDRGGYTFGSGTRLTVV.

The genes are TRBV28 and TRBJ1-2, with no clear D. Germline CDR1 is MDHEN and CDR2 is SYDVKM. The CDR3 covers 15 residues. V was shortened by 6 bases and J by 5 bases, with 19 bases between the two germline ends. CDR3 protein: CASRTGLPKQYGYTF. The CDR3 DNA reads TGTGCCAGCAGAACGGGCCTCCCCAAACAATATGGCTACACCTTC.

CDR3 nucleotides: TGTGCCAGCCAGATGGGATTGACCGGGGAGCTGTTTTTT. Translating it yields CASQMGLTGELFF. V and J are TRBV2 and TRBJ2-2; D is undetermined. The V end was cut by 8 bases, the J end by 5 bases, with 12 bases between. CDR1 and CDR2 (germline): SNHLY, FYNNEI. The CDR3 covers 13 residues.

In its sample, this clone was seen a few times. V is TRBV30 and J is TRBJ1-1; D remains ambiguous. CDR3 length: 15 residues. Germline V gene lookup returns CDR1 GTSNPN and CDR2 SVGIG (reference sequence). Trimming removed 2 bases from V and 1 base from J, with 14 bases in between. DNA for the CDR3: TGTGCCTGGAGTCCTTCCTCAGGAGGGAACACTGAAGCTTTCTTT. This encodes CAWSPSSGGNTEAFF.

Here the CDR3 reads CASSLEFPLGAGDYNEQFF. CDR3 DNA sequence: TGTGCCAGCAGCTTAGAGTTTCCACTTGGGGCAGGCGACTACAATGAGCAGTTCTTC. This chain links TRBV13 with TRBJ2-1; weak D call: TRBD1 (5 bases). The CDR3 covers 19 residues. Germline V lookup: CDR1 PRHDT, CDR2 FYEKMQ (reference sequence). V dropped 1 base and J dropped 3 bases, with 22 bases sitting between them. Full variable domain (remainder filled in from reference TRBV13 and TRBJ2-1): AAGVIQSPRHLIKEKRETATLKCYPIPRHDTVYWYQQGPGQDPQFLISFYEKMQSDKGSIPDRFSAQQFSDYHSELNMSSLELGDSALYFCASSLEFPLGAGDYNEQFFGPGTRLTVL.

The chain combines TRBV15 with TRBJ2-7; perhaps TRBD1 as D (6 bases). The CDR3 is 16 residues long. Germline loops: CDR1 LNHNV, CDR2 YYDKDF (reference sequence). Trimming took off 0 bases at V and 6 bases at J, with 18 bases between the two ends. In DNA form, the CDR3 reads TGTGCCACCAGCAGAGATTCCGGACAGTATAAGGTCGAGCAGTACTTC. Translation: CATSRDSGQYKVEQYF.

The sample holds one count of this clone. Other DNA sequences in the sample encode the same CDR3. The V and J genes are TRBV5-1 and TRBJ1-1, with 10 bases aligning to TRBD1. This CDR3 spans 14 amino acids. Germline CDR1 reads SGHRS; CDR2 reads YFSETQ. V gave up 2 bases and J gave up 5 bases; unmatched junction bases: 3. The CDR3 sequence is CASSFGQGGTEAFF. The DNA of the CDR3 is TGCGCCAGCAGCTTCGGACAGGGGGGAACTGAAGCTTTCTTT.

This chain connects TRBV6-6 to TRBJ1-2; D perhaps matches TRBD1 (5 bases). The CDR3 extends over 13 amino acids. Per the germline V gene, CDR1 is MNHNY and CDR2 is SVGAGI (reference sequence). Trimming removed 0 bases from V and 7 bases from J, with 9 bases in between. CDR3 sequence (DNA): TGTGCCAGCAGTTACTCGGGGGGTGGTGGCTACACCTTC. It specifies CASSYSGGGGYTF.